The clone carrying this T cell receptor (beta chain) was seen only a few times. The antigen is not known. These data belong to a study of blood T cells in healthy people across ages. The CDR3 runs to 13 residues. Germline V CDR1 and CDR2: SNHLY, FYNNEI. V dropped 3 bases and J dropped 3 bases, with 9 bases sitting between them. A second PCR, run for roughly 7 to 12 cycles, used a sample-barcoded 5' primer plus a J-beta primer mix. TCRdb used MiXCR to reprocess the 5' RACE reads, holding one entry per CDR3 protein. The sample includes fewer than 600,000 distinct CDR3 sequences, about 27% of them seen just once. Findings and caveats of the study: With naive T cell percentage, TCR beta diversity showed a strong correlation. TCR beta diversity, measured per million T cells, fell in a roughly linear way with age.

These sequences were also reported in another study, on T cells of mothers and their children. From that report: Second-round PCR products received sample barcodes and 2-4 random nucleotides from the M1S primer. The analysis detected no persistent microchimeric T cell clones.

The rearrangement links TRBV2 to TRBJ2-7; D unclear. This sequence was found in a boy aged 2 to 10 in good health. Sequencing was done on a sample of blood. CDR3 in DNA: TGTGCCAGCAGTGACGTCCTACTCTACGAGCAGTACTTC. It yields the protein CASSDVLLYEQYF. Supplemented by reference TRBV2 and TRBJ2-7, the full variable domain reads EPEVTQTPSHQVTQMGQEVILRCVPISNHLYFYWYRQILGQKVEFLVSFYNNEISEKSEIFDDQFSVERPDGSNFTLKIRSTKLEDSAMYFCASSDVLLYEQYFGPGTRLTVT.